This TCR beta chain was profiled in a study of blood T cell repertoires in COVID-19. TCRdb keeps only in-frame clones here, not all; method: immunoSEQ multiplex PCR. The sample lists about 98,000 clones; 84% were seen once. CDR3 size: 14 residues. CDR1 SGHNT and CDR2 YYREEE come from the germline V gene (reference sequence). Trimming took 4 bases from V and 1 from J; bases not matched to a gene: 3. The sample consisted of peripheral blood. The chain uses TRBV5-4 and TRBJ2-7; 9 nucleotides match TRBD1. The TCR sequence derives from a man in his forties with active or convalescent COVID-19. This chain's CDR3 is CASSQGQGSYEQYF. The CDR3 bases are TGTGCCAGCAGCCAGGGACAGGGTTCCTACGAGCAGTACTTC. Combining the CDR3 with reference TRBV5-4 and TRBJ2-7 gives the whole variable domain ETGVTQSPTHLIKTRGQQVTLRCSSQSGHNTVSWYQQALGQGPQFIFQYYREEENGRGNFPPRFSGLQFPNYSSELNVNALELDDSALYLCASSQGQGSYEQYFGPGTRLTVT.